This T cell receptor beta chain was identified during a study of patients and donors after allogeneic stem cell transplantation. TCRdb re-called the RT-PCR reads through MiXCR, storing one row per CDR3 protein. The data show 150,000 to 200,000 distinct CDR3 sequences, 30% seen once. The table lists this clonotype with many counts. This CDR3 is 13 amino acids long. CDR1 is SGHTA and CDR2 is FQGTGA in the germline V gene. Trimming left V 6 bases short and J 2 bases short, with 10 bases between. This receptor was identified in a human donor who was either an allogeneic HSCT recipient or a stem cell or donor lymphocyte infusion donor (not recorded which). It is not recorded whose cells these are; they may come from a transplant donor. The chain links TRBV7-3 to TRBJ1-1; D remains ambiguous. Sample: blood, either unsorted or a sorted T cell fraction (not recorded which). The CDR3 loop is CASRHTENTEAFF. CDR3 nucleotides: TGTGCCAGCAGACATACAGAAAACACTGAAGCTTTCTTT.